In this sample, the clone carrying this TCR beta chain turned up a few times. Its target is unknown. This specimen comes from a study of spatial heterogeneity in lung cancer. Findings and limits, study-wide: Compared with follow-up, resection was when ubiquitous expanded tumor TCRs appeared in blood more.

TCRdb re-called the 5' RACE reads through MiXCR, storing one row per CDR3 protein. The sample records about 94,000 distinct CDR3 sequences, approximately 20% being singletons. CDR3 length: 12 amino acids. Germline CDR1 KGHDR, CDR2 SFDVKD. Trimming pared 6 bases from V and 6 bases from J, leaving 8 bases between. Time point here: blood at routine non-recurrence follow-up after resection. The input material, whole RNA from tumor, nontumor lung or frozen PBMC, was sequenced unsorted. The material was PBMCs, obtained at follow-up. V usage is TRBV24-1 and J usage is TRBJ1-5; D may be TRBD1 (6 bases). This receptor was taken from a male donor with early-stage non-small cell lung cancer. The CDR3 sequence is CATSQGPQPQHF. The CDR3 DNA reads TGTGCCACCAGTCAGGGGCCTCAGCCCCAGCATTTT.